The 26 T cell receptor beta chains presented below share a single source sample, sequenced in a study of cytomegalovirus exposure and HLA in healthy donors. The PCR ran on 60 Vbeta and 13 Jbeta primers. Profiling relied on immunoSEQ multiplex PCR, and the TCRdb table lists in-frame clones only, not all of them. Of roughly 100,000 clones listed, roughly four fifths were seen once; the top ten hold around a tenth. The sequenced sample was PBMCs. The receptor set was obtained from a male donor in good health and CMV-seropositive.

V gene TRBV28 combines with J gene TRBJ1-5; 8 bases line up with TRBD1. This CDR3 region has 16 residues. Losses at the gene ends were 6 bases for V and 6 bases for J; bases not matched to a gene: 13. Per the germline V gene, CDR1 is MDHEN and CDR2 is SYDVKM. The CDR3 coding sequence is TGTGCCAGCAGACCAAATTCCGGGACAGGATCTCAGCCCCAGCATTTT. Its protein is CASRPNSGTGSQPQHF.

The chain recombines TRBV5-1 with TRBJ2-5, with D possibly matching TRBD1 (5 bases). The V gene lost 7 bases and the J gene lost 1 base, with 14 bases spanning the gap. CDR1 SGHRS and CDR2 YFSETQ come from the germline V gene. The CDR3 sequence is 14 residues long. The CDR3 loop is CASRGHSAQETQYF. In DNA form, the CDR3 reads TGCGCCAGCCGCGGACACTCCGCCCAAGAGACCCAGTACTTC.

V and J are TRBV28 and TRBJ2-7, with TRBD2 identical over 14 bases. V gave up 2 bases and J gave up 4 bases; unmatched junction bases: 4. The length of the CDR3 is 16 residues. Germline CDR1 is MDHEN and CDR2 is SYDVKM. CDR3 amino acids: CASSLAGTSGSYEQYF. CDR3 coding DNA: TGTGCCAGCAGTTTAGCCGGGACTAGCGGGAGTTACGAGCAGTACTTC.

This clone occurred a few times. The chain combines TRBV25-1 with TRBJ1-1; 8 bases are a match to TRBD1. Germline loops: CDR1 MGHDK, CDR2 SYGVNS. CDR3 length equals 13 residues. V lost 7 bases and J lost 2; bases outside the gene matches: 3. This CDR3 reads CASMDRVNTEAFF. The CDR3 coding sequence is TGTGCCAGCATGGACAGGGTCAACACTGAAGCTTTCTTT.

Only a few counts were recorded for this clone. The CDR3 here is CASSQAAGQGADTQYF. In DNA form, the CDR3 reads TGTGCCAGCAGCCAAGCAGCGGGACAGGGGGCAGATACGCAGTATTTT. The rearrangement links TRBV4-2 to TRBJ2-3; 11 bases are shared with TRBD1. This CDR3 contains 16 residues. V gave up 1 base and J gave up 4 bases; unmatched junction bases: 4. Germline V CDR1 and CDR2: LGHNA, YNFKEQ.

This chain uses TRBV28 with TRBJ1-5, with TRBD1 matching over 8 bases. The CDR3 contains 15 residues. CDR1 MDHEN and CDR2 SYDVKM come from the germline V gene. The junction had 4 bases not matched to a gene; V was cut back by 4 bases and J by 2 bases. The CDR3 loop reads CASSSQGAGNQPQHF. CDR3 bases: TGTGCCAGCAGTTCTCAGGGGGCCGGCAATCAGCCCCAGCATTTT.

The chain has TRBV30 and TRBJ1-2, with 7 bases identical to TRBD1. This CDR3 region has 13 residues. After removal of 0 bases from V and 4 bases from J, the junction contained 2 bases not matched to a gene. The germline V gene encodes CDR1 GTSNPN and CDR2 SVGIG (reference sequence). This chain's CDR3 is CAWSVHRGYGYTF. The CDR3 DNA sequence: TGTGCCTGGAGTGTACACAGGGGCTATGGCTACACCTTC.

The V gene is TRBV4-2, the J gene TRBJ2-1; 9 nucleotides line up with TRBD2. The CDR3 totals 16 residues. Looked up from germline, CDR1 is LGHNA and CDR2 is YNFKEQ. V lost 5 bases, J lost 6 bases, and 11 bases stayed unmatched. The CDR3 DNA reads TGTGCCAGCAGCTTCGCAGCCGGGACTAGCTCCAATGAGCAGTTCTTC. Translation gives CASSFAAGTSSNEQFF.

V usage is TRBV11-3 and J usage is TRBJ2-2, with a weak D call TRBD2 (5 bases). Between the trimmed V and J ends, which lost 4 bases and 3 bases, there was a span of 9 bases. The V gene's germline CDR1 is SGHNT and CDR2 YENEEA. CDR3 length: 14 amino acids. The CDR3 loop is CASSSKRDTGELFF. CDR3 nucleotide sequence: TGTGCCAGCAGCTCGAAGAGGGACACCGGGGAGCTGTTTTTT.

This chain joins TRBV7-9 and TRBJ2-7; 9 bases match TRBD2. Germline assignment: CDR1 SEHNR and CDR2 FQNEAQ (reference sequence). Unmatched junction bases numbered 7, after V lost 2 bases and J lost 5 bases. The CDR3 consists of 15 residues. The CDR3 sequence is CASSLMASGTNEQYF. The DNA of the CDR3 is TGTGCCAGCAGCTTAATGGCTAGCGGGACGAACGAGCAGTACTTC.

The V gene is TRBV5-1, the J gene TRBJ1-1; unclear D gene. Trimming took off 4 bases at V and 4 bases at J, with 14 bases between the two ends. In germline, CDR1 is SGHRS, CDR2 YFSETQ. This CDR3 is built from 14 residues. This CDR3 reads CASSPYLSGTEAFF. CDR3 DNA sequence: TGCGCCAGCAGCCCGTATCTTTCAGGCACTGAAGCTTTCTTT.

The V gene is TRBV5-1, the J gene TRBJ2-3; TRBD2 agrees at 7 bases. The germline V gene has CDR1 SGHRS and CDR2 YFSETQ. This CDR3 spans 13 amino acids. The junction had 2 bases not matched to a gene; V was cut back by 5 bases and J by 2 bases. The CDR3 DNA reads TGCGCCAGCAGGCGGGAGAACACAGATACGCAGTATTTT. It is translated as CASRRENTDTQYF.

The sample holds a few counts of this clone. The CDR3 DNA follows: TGCGCCAGCAGCTTGGCTGTCCAGTGGGAGCAGTTCTTC. Translating it yields CASSLAVQWEQFF. V usage is TRBV5-1 and J usage is TRBJ2-1; the D is unclear. V was clipped by 0 bases and J by 10 bases, with 11 bases between them. The germline CDR1 and CDR2 sequences are SGHRS and YFSETQ. The CDR3 is 13 residues long. The whole variable domain, remainder taken from reference TRBV5-1 and TRBJ2-1, is KAGVTQTPRYLIKTRGQQVTLSCSPISGHRSVSWYQQTPGQGLQFLFEYFSETQRNKGNFPGRFSGRQFSNSRSEMNVSTLELGDSALYLCASSLAVQWEQFFGPGTRLTVL.

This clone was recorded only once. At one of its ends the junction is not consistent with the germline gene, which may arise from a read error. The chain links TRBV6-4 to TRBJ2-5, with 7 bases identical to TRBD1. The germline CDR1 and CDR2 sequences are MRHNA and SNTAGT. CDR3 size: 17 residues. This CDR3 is CASSAKDRDGRQKTQYF. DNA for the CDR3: TGTGCCAGCAGTGCAAAAGACAGGGACGGGCGCCAAAAGACCCAGTACTTC.

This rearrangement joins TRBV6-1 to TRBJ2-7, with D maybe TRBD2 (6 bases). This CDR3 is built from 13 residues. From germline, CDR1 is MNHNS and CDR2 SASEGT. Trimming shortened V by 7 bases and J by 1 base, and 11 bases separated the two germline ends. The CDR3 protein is CASTRLESYEQYF. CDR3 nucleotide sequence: TGTGCCAGCACCAGACTAGAGTCCTACGAGCAGTACTTC.

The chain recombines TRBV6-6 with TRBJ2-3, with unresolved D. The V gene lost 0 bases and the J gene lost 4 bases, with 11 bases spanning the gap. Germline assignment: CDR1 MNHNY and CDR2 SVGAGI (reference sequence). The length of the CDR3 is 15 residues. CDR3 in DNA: TGTGCCAGCAGTTACTCGCCTAGAGGCCCAGATACGCAGTATTTT. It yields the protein CASSYSPRGPDTQYF.

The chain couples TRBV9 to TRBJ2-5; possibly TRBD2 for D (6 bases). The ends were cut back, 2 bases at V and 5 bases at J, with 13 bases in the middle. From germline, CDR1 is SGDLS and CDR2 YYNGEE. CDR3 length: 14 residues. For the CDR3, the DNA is TGTGCCAGCAGCGTGGGCGGGATCTCGGAGACCCAGTACTTC. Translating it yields CASSVGGISETQYF.

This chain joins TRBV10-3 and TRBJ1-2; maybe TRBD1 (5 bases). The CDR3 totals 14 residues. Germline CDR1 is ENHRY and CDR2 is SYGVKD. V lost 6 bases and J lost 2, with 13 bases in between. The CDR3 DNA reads TGTGCCATCAGCCGGACATATTCGAACTATGGCTACACCTTC. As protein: CAISRTYSNYGYTF.

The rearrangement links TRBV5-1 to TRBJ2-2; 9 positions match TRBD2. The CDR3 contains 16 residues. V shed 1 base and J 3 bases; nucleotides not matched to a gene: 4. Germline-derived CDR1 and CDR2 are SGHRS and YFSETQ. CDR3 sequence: CASSLRTSAYTGELFF. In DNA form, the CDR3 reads TGCGCCAGCAGCTTGAGGACTAGCGCCTACACCGGGGAGCTGTTTTTT. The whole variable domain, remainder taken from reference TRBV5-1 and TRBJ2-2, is KAGVTQTPRYLIKTRGQQVTLSCSPISGHRSVSWYQQTPGQGLQFLFEYFSETQRNKGNFPGRFSGRQFSNSRSEMNVSTLELGDSALYLCASSLRTSAYTGELFFGEGSRLTVL.

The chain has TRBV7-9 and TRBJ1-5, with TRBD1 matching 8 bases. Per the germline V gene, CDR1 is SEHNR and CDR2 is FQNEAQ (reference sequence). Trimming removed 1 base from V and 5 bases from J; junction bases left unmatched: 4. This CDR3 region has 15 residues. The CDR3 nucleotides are TGTGCCAGCAGCTTAGTGGGCAGGGGGCATCAGCCCCAGCATTTT. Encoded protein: CASSLVGRGHQPQHF.

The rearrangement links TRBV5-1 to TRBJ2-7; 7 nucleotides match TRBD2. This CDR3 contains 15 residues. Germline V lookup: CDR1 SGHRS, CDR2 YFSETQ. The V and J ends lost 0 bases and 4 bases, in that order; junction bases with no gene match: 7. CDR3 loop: CASSLGAGVGYEQYF. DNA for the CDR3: TGCGCCAGCAGCTTGGGGGCGGGAGTCGGGTACGAGCAGTACTTC.

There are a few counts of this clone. The CDR3 sequence is CSVVGSLAGGEQYF. DNA for the CDR3: TGCAGCGTTGTGGGGTCACTAGCGGGAGGCGAGCAGTACTTC. The chain joins TRBV29-1 to TRBJ2-7; 12 bases match TRBD2. CDR3 size: 14 residues. In germline, CDR1 is SQVTM, CDR2 ANQGSEA. With 4 bases clipped from V and 6 bases from J, the junction kept 7 bases outside the gene matches.

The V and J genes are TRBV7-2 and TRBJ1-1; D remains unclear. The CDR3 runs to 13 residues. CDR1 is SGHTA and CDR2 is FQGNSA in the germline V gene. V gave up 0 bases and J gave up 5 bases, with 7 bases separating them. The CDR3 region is CASSLAMETEAFF. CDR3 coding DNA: TGTGCCAGCAGCTTAGCGATGGAGACTGAAGCTTTCTTT.

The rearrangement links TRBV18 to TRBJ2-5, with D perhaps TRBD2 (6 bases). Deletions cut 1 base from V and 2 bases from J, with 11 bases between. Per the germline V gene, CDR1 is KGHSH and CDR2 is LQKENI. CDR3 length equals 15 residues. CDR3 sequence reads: CASSPRLDVQETQYF. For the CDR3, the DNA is TGTGCCAGCTCACCACGACTAGATGTACAAGAGACCCAGTACTTC.

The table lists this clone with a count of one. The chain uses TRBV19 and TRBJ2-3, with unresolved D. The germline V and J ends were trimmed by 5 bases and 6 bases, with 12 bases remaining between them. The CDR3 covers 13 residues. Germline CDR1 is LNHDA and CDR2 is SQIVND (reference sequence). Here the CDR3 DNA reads TGTGCCAGTAGTCGCGGTACCGAGGATACGCAGTATTTT. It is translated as CASSRGTEDTQYF. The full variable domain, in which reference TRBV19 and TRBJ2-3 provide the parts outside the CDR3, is DGGITQSPKYLFRKEGQNVTLSCEQNLNHDAMYWYRQDPGQGLRLIYYSQIVNDFQKGDIAEGYSVSREKKESFPLTVTSAQKNPTAFYLCASSRGTEDTQYFGPGTRLTVL.

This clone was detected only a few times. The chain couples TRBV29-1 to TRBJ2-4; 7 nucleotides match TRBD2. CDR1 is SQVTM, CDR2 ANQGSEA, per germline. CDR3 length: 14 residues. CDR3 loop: CRGGKTLAKNIQYF. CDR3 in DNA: TGCAGGGGAGGGAAGACTTTAGCCAAAAACATTCAGTACTTC.